Described below is a single T cell receptor (beta chain) sequence and its context. Its antigen remains unknown. This sample was taken from a study of T cells in Graves' hyperthyroidism and ophthalmopathy. Germline-derived CDR1 and CDR2 are SGDLS and YYNGEE. This CDR3 is 17 amino acids long. Trimming shortened V by 0 bases and J by 0 bases, and 13 bases separated the two germline ends. Amplified regions were TCR beta CDR3 sequences from RNA transcripts. The HTBI set primed first-round TCR CDR3 RT-PCR. TCRdb reanalysed the multiplex PCR reads using MiXCR and keeps one entry per CDR3 protein. The sample contains around 440,000 distinct CDR3 sequences, more than 15% of which appear only once. Broader study findings: Among thyroid clonotypes expanded above 0.001, most also appeared in blood.

This rearrangement joins TRBV9 to TRBJ2-1; D might be TRBD2 (6 bases). This TCR came from a woman aged 18-35 years with Graves' hyperthyroidism. The sample consisted of blood. Here the CDR3 reads CASSVASGGSSYNEQFF. In nucleotides, the CDR3 is TGTGCCAGCAGCGTAGCTAGTGGGGGGAGCTCCTACAATGAGCAGTTCTTC.